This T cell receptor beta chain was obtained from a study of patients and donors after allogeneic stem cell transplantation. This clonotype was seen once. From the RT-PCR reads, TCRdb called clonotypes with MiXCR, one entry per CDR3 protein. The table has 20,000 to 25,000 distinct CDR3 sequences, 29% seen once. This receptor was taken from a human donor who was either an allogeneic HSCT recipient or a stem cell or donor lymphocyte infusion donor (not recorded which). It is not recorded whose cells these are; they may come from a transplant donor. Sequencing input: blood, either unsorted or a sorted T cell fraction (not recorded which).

The CDR3 spells CASRPRTRYGYTF. The CDR3 DNA reads TGTGCCAGCAGGCCTAGGACTCGCTATGGCTACACCTTC. The chain carries TRBV7-2 and TRBJ1-2; no firm D call. This CDR3 spans 13 amino acids. V lost 6 bases, J lost 4 bases, and 12 bases lay in between. CDR1 SGHTA and CDR2 FQGNSA come from the germline V gene.